The 21 T cell receptor beta chains reported below all come from one sample, sequenced in a study of T cell repertoires and Cas9 in healthy adults. Repertoires were generated with immunoSEQ multiplex PCR, while TCRdb's copy carries only in-frame clones and drops some. The sample yields about 15,000 clones, 85% to 90% seen once. Sequencing was done on a sample of Tregs (CD4+, CD25+, CD127-, CD137-, CD154-) from PBMCs; culture status not recorded. These receptors all come from a human donor in good health.

The rearrangement joins TRBV7-2 to TRBJ1-2; tentative D call: TRBD1 (5 bases). Germline values: CDR1 SGHTA, CDR2 FQGNSA. Trimming removed 1 base from V and 6 bases from J, with 21 bases in between. The CDR3 totals 17 residues. The CDR3 DNA is TGTGCCAGCAGCTTAGTAGTGACCGCGGGGCAGGGAAATGGCTACACCTTC. The encoded protein is CASSLVVTAGQGNGYTF. The entire variable domain, with the rest obtained from reference TRBV7-2 and TRBJ1-2, is as follows: GAGVSQSPSNKVTEKGKDVELRCDPISGHTALYWYRQSLGQGLEFLIYFQGNSAPDKSGLPSDRFSAERTGGSVSTLTIQRTQQEDSAVYLCASSLVVTAGQGNGYTFGSGTRLTVV.

The chain links TRBV7-2 to TRBJ1-5; no clear D. The V end lost 3 bases, the J end lost 5 bases, and 14 bases lay between the germline ends. The length of the CDR3 is 15 residues. CDR1 is SGHTA, CDR2 FQGNSA, per germline. The DNA for the CDR3 is TGTGCCAGCAGCTTTTCGGGATCTTCCTATCAGCCCCAGCATTTT. It is translated as CASSFSGSSYQPQHF. The variable domain in full, with the rest retrieved from reference TRBV7-2 and TRBJ1-5, is GAGVSQSPSNKVTEKGKDVELRCDPISGHTALYWYRQSLGQGLEFLIYFQGNSAPDKSGLPSDRFSAERTGGSVSTLTIQRTQQEDSAVYLCASSFSGSSYQPQHFGDGTRLSIL.

The J gene is TRBJ1-1, the V gene TRBV7-2; a weak D match, TRBD1 (6 bases). Per germline, CDR1 SGHTA and CDR2 FQGNSA. With 0 bases removed from V and 4 bases from J, the gap between germline ends came to 15 bases. The length of the CDR3 is 16 residues. The CDR3 DNA follows: TGTGCCAGCAGCTTAGCTGGGGGGGGGCGATCCACTGAAGCTTTCTTT. Residues: CASSLAGGGRSTEAFF.

The chain uses TRBV27 and TRBJ2-2; D not certain. V was cut by 6 bases and J by 5 bases, with 13 bases left in between. Germline V gene data show CDR1 as MNHEY and CDR2 as SMNVEV (reference sequence). The CDR3 has 14 amino acids. The CDR3 coding sequence is TGTGCCAGCAGACAACGCAGATGGACCGGGGAGCTGTTTTTT. This codes for CASRQRRWTGELFF.

This chain connects TRBV10-3 to TRBJ1-3, with D perhaps matching TRBD1 (5 bases). The CDR3 sequence is 18 residues long. Trimming left V 6 bases short and J 4 bases short, with 25 bases between. Germline assignment: CDR1 ENHRY and CDR2 SYGVKD. The CDR3 reads CAIRGLTGTRGGGNTIYF. CDR3 DNA: TGTGCCATCAGGGGCCTTACCGGGACCAGAGGCGGGGGAAACACCATATATTTT.

A note on this clone: The same CDR3 arises from other DNA sequences in this sample as well. V usage is TRBV19 and J usage is TRBJ2-2; D unresolved. CDR1 and CDR2 from the germline V gene are LNHDA and SQIVND (reference sequence). CDR3 length equals 14 residues. V was shortened by 6 bases and J by 1 base, with 9 bases between the two germline ends. The CDR3 here is CASSTSQNTGELFF. CDR3 nucleotide sequence: TGTGCCAGTAGCACATCACAGAACACCGGGGAGCTGTTTTTT.

The gene calls are TRBV11-1 and TRBJ2-1, with 9 bases matching TRBD2. This CDR3 spans 15 amino acids. V dropped 3 bases and J dropped 7; count of bases not matched to a gene: 7. Germline lookup yields CDR1 SGHAT and CDR2 FQDESV (reference sequence). The CDR3: CASSFMASGKNEQFF. DNA of the CDR3: TGTGCCAGCAGCTTTATGGCTAGCGGGAAGAATGAGCAGTTCTTC. The full variable domain, completed using reference TRBV11-1 and TRBJ2-1, is EAEVAQSPRYKITEKSQAVAFWCDPISGHATLYWYRQILGQGPELLVQFQDESVVDDSQLPKDRFSAERLKGVDSTLKIQPAELGDSAMYLCASSFMASGKNEQFFGPGTRLTVL.

The V and J genes are TRBV11-3 and TRBJ2-2, with 8 bases matching TRBD1. V dropped 3 bases and J dropped 3; count of bases not matched to a gene: 3. This CDR3 region has 15 residues. CDR1 is SGHNT and CDR2 is YENEEA in the germline V gene. The CDR3 sequence: CASSFNRGDTGELFF. CDR3 nucleotides: TGTGCCAGCAGCTTTAACAGGGGGGACACCGGGGAGCTGTTTTTT.

The table lists this clone with a count of one. J is TRBJ2-7 and V is TRBV21-1; TRBD2, the table's D call, was not compared with the DNA. TRBV21-1 constitutes a pseudogene. The CDR3 consists of 16 residues. CDR3 loop: CASRTGAGVLSYEQYF. The CDR3 bases are TGTGCCAGCAGGACCGGGGCGGGGGTTCTCTCCTACGAGCAGTACTTC.

This chain joins TRBV14 and TRBJ1-2; D unclear. Germline V gene sequence: CDR1 SGHDN, CDR2 FVKESK. The CDR3 length is 14 residues. Trimming shortened V by 0 bases and J by 4 bases, and 9 bases separated the two germline ends. CDR3 bases: TGTGCCAGCAGCCAAGATAGTACACCCTATGGCTACACCTTC. Encoded protein: CASSQDSTPYGYTF.

This clone was seen a few times. The chain combines TRBV4-3 with TRBJ2-2; D possibly corresponds to TRBD2 (6 bases). CDR3 length: 18 amino acids. Germline V gene sequence: CDR1 LGHNA, CDR2 YSLEER. V lost 3 bases, J lost 0 bases, and 17 bases lay in between. The CDR3 sequence: CASSQDHRDSTNTGELFF. DNA for the CDR3: TGCGCCAGCAGCCAGGATCATAGGGACTCCACGAACACCGGGGAGCTGTTTTTT.

The chain is built from TRBV6-5 and TRBJ1-1, with D perhaps TRBD1 (6 bases). Trimming shortened V by 1 base and J by 5 bases, and 14 bases separated the two germline ends. CDR1 and CDR2 from the germline V gene are MNHEY and SVGAGI. This CDR3 region has 15 residues. The CDR3 region has the DNA TGTGCCAGCAGTTACTACAGGGAAGGGAGAACTGAAGCTTTCTTT. It is translated as CASSYYREGRTEAFF.

The rearrangement joins TRBV7-9 to TRBJ2-3; tentatively, D is TRBD1 (5 bases). Germline CDR1 SEHNR, CDR2 FQNEAQ (reference sequence). Deletions cut 5 bases from V and 3 bases from J, with 18 bases between. The CDR3 is made up of 16 amino acids. The CDR3, as DNA: TGTGCCAGCAGCCCCGCCCCAGGGTCCGTAACAGATACGCAGTATTTT. The encoded protein is CASSPAPGSVTDTQYF.

The rearrangement uses TRBV19 and TRBJ1-5; no reliable D call. CDR1 is LNHDA and CDR2 is SQIVND in the germline V gene (reference sequence). The CDR3 totals 12 residues. The V end lost 8 bases, the J end lost 1 base, and 6 bases lay between the germline ends. Here the CDR3 DNA reads TGTGCCAGTCGGGCGAGCAATCAGCCCCAGCATTTT. Its translation: CASRASNQPQHF. Drawing the rest from reference TRBV19 and TRBJ1-5, the complete variable domain is DGGITQSPKYLFRKEGQNVTLSCEQNLNHDAMYWYRQDPGQGLRLIYYSQIVNDFQKGDIAEGYSVSREKKESFPLTVTSAQKNPTAFYLCASRASNQPQHFGDGTRLSIL.

The J gene is TRBJ2-3, the V gene TRBV5-1; the match to TRBD1 covers 9 bases. The CDR3 is 15 amino acids. Losses at the gene ends were 3 bases for V and 6 bases for J; bases not matched to a gene: 8. Looked up from germline, CDR1 is SGHRS and CDR2 is YFSETQ. As DNA, the CDR3 is TGCGCCAGCAGCTCCGGACAGGGGTCTCTGGATACGCAGTATTTT. Translation: CASSSGQGSLDTQYF. Based on the CDR3 plus reference TRBV5-1 and TRBJ2-3, the full variable domain is KAGVTQTPRYLIKTRGQQVTLSCSPISGHRSVSWYQQTPGQGLQFLFEYFSETQRNKGNFPGRFSGRQFSNSRSEMNVSTLELGDSALYLCASSSGQGSLDTQYFGPGTRLTVL.

This clone was observed a single time. The chain joins TRBV7-9 to TRBJ2-7; D is perhaps TRBD1 or TRBD2 (5 bases each). V dropped 1 base and J dropped 2 bases, with 9 bases sitting between them. CDR3 length: 14 residues. CDR1 is SEHNR and CDR2 is FQNEAQ in the germline V gene (reference sequence). The CDR3 coding sequence is TGTGCCAGCAGCTTAGGAGGGACGCCCTACGAGCAGTACTTC. Its translation: CASSLGGTPYEQYF.

The rearrangement joins TRBV7-2 to TRBJ2-5; TRBD1 aligns across 9 bases. In germline, CDR1 is SGHTA, CDR2 FQGNSA. CDR3 length: 16 residues. V shed 0 bases, J shed 2 bases, and the junction held 4 bases outside the gene matches. The CDR3 loop is CASSLAGQGIQETQYF. CDR3 coding DNA: TGTGCCAGCAGCTTAGCGGGACAGGGAATTCAAGAGACCCAGTACTTC.

The gene calls are TRBV11-2 and TRBJ2-5; D is perhaps TRBD1 (6 bases). This CDR3 spans 14 amino acids. Germline assignment: CDR1 SGHAT and CDR2 FQNNGV. V dropped 1 base and J dropped 5 bases, with 11 bases sitting between them. CDR3 DNA sequence: TGTGCCAGCAGCTTAGTAGGGGGTGGGGAGACCCAGTACTTC. Translation gives CASSLVGGGETQYF.

This chain joins TRBV6-5 and TRBJ1-5, with D possibly TRBD1 on 5 matching bases. Trimming removed 6 bases at V and 3 bases at J, with 15 bases between. This CDR3 has 15 amino acids. Germline lookup yields CDR1 MNHEY and CDR2 SVGAGI. CDR3 protein: CASSQSGTVNQPQHF. In nucleotides, the CDR3 is TGTGCCAGCAGCCAATCCGGGACGGTCAATCAGCCCCAGCATTTT.

The V gene is TRBV10-3, the J gene TRBJ2-3; D may be TRBD2 (6 bases). In germline, CDR1 is ENHRY, CDR2 SYGVKD. This CDR3 has 17 amino acids. Deletions cut 4 bases from V and 0 bases from J, with 17 bases between. Here the CDR3 reads CAISAGVGRASTDTQYF. As DNA, the CDR3 is TGTGCCATCAGTGCGGGGGTCGGCAGGGCAAGCACAGATACGCAGTATTTT.

V gene TRBV28 combines with J gene TRBJ2-1, with 12 bases fitting TRBD2. After removal of 6 bases from V and 7 bases from J, the junction contained 10 bases not matched to a gene. The CDR3 runs to 16 residues. The germline CDR1 and CDR2 sequences are MDHEN and SYDVKM. As DNA, the CDR3 is TGTGCCAGCAGCGAGACGACTAGCGGGAGTCGGAATGAGCAGTTCTTC. It is translated as CASSETTSGSRNEQFF.